A single sample gave rise to the 21 T cell receptor beta chains below, sequenced in a study of tumor-infiltrating lymphocytes in localized non-small cell lung cancer. Data came from immunoSEQ multiplex PCR; TCRdb stores just in-frame clones and leaves some out. The sample lists about 9,700 clones; about 78% were seen once. Sequencing input: lung tumor tissue. The source of these receptors is a human donor with non-small cell lung cancer.

The chain couples TRBV5-1 to TRBJ1-5; D ambiguous. Between the trimmed V and J ends, which lost 0 bases and 2 bases, there was a span of 6 bases. The germline V gene encodes CDR1 SGHRS and CDR2 YFSETQ. The CDR3 contains 14 residues. The CDR3 loop reads CASSLVAGNQPQHF. The CDR3 DNA reads TGCGCCAGCAGCTTGGTCGCAGGCAATCAGCCCCAGCATTTT. The complete variable domain, with remaining parts taken from reference TRBV5-1 and TRBJ1-5, reads KAGVTQTPRYLIKTRGQQVTLSCSPISGHRSVSWYQQTPGQGLQFLFEYFSETQRNKGNFPGRFSGRQFSNSRSEMNVSTLELGDSALYLCASSLVAGNQPQHFGDGTRLSIL.

This sequence joins TRBV19 and TRBJ2-7; D perhaps matches TRBD2 (6 bases). V gave up 5 bases and J gave up 0 bases, with 14 bases separating them. CDR1 and CDR2 from the germline V gene are LNHDA and SQIVND (reference sequence). This CDR3 has 15 residues. This CDR3 reads CASSWRSGSSYEQYF. CDR3 bases: TGTGCCAGTAGTTGGAGATCCGGGAGCTCCTACGAGCAGTACTTC.

CDR3 residues: CASSLWEGGNQPQHF. CDR3 nucleotides: TGTGCCAGTAGTTTATGGGAAGGCGGCAATCAGCCCCAGCATTTT. The rearrangement joins TRBV19 to TRBJ1-5; the D is unclear. Germline V gene lookup returns CDR1 LNHDA and CDR2 SQIVND (reference sequence). The V end lost 5 bases, the J end lost 2 bases, and 13 bases lay between the germline ends. The CDR3 has 15 amino acids.

The chain is built from TRBV29-1 and TRBJ2-3; maybe TRBD1 (6 bases). The CDR3 extends over 16 amino acids. Germline CDR1 and CDR2: SQVTM and ANQGSEA. V gave up 1 base and J gave up 1 base, with 15 bases separating them. For the CDR3, the DNA is TGCAGCGTTGAAGGCAAGACAGGTTTGCGCACAGATACGCAGTATTTT. Translation: CSVEGKTGLRTDTQYF.

The rearrangement uses TRBV10-3 and TRBJ2-5; TRBD2 agrees at 11 bases. TRBJ2-7 explains the end of the DNA better; the J call may be wrong. The CDR3 runs 14 residues. Germline V lookup: CDR1 ENHRY, CDR2 SYGVKD. The CDR3 DNA is TGTGCCATCAGTCCGATAGGACTAGCGGGCGAGCAGTACTTC. This gives the protein CAISPIGLAGEQYF.

The rearrangement joins TRBV9 to TRBJ2-3; D not resolved. V gave up 0 bases and J gave up 2 bases, with 13 bases separating them. CDR1 is SGDLS and CDR2 is YYNGEE in the germline V gene. The CDR3 extends over 16 amino acids. The CDR3: CASSVAGSYPTDTQYF. The CDR3 nucleotides read TGTGCCAGCAGCGTAGCGGGCAGTTACCCCACAGATACGCAGTATTTT.

The CDR3 region is CAWGGPGAETQYF. For the CDR3, the DNA is TGTGCCTGGGGGGGCCCGGGAGCAGAGACCCAGTACTTC. The V and J genes are TRBV30 and TRBJ2-5, with D possibly being TRBD1 or TRBD2 (6 bases each). Germline CDR1 and CDR2: GTSNPN and SVGIG (reference sequence). The V gene lost 5 bases and the J gene lost 4 bases, with 14 bases spanning the gap. This CDR3 region has 13 residues.

This chain connects TRBV10-2 to TRBJ2-1; D ambiguous. V dropped 7 bases and J dropped 6 bases, with 7 bases sitting between them. CDR3 length equals 11 residues. From germline, CDR1 is WSHSY and CDR2 SAAADI. Written as DNA, the CDR3 is TGCGCCAGCACGCCCAGCAATGAGCAGTTCTTC. Translating gives CASTPSNEQFF.

The V gene is TRBV5-1, the J gene TRBJ2-4, with D tentatively TRBD1 (5 bases). This CDR3 has 12 residues. In germline, CDR1 is SGHRS, CDR2 YFSETQ. The V end was cut by 1 base, the J end by 15 bases, with 14 bases between. The CDR3 spells CASSLSQGKRYF. CDR3 nucleotide sequence: TGCGCCAGCAGCTTGAGCCAGGGAAAGAGGTACTTC.

This clone was observed once. This chain uses TRBV5-1 with TRBJ2-7, with 8 bases lining up with TRBD1. Trimming cost V 6 bases and J 0 bases; bases outside gene matches: 8. The germline V gene has CDR1 SGHRS and CDR2 YFSETQ. This CDR3 contains 15 residues. CDR3 loop: CASKVLQGASYEQYF. Written as DNA, the CDR3 is TGCGCCAGCAAGGTATTGCAGGGGGCCTCCTACGAGCAGTACTTC.

This chain links TRBV2 with TRBJ1-4, with unresolved D. The length of the CDR3 is 12 residues. V was clipped by 5 bases and J by 8 bases, with 9 bases between them. The germline CDR1 and CDR2 sequences are SNHLY and FYNNEI. The CDR3 region is CASSLLREKLFF. CDR3 DNA: TGTGCCAGCAGTCTGCTCAGGGAAAAACTGTTTTTT.

This clone has only a few counts. The chain joins TRBV5-8 to TRBJ1-5; tentatively, D is TRBD1 (5 bases). Germline CDR1 and CDR2: SGHTS and YDEGEE. V was shortened by 9 bases and J by 9 bases, with 13 bases between the two germline ends. The CDR3 has 11 residues. The CDR3 protein is CATSAGGPQHF. CDR3 coding DNA: TGTGCCACCTCGGCTGGGGGGCCCCAGCATTTT.

Comments on this clone: Other DNA sequences of this sample code for an identical CDR3. The V call is TRBV7-2, the J call TRBJ2-3; perhaps TRBD2 as D (5 bases). With 0 bases removed from V and 6 bases from J, the gap between germline ends came to 7 bases. Germline lookup yields CDR1 SGHTA and CDR2 FQGNSA. The CDR3 extends over 13 amino acids. In DNA form, the CDR3 reads TGTGCCAGCAGCTTAGCATGGGAGGATACGCAGTATTTT. Protein product: CASSLAWEDTQYF.

The chain has TRBV6-5 and TRBJ2-5; 10 bases map to TRBD2. V lost 4 bases to trimming and J lost 11 bases; unmatched junction nucleotides: 10. Germline loops: CDR1 MNHEY, CDR2 SVGAGI. This CDR3 has 14 amino acids. CDR3 sequence: CASSFDRASGGQYF. CDR3 nucleotides: TGTGCCAGCAGTTTCGATAGGGCTAGCGGGGGTCAGTACTTC.

The chain is built from TRBV30 and TRBJ2-1; no definite D call. The CDR3 is 14 amino acids. Germline V lookup: CDR1 GTSNPN, CDR2 SVGIG (reference sequence). The V gene lost 2 bases and the J gene lost 12 bases, with 20 bases spanning the gap. The CDR3 DNA follows: TGTGCCTGGAGTTCAGATCCGTCATCCGCTGGGCAGTTCTTC. Protein product: CAWSSDPSSAGQFF.

The chain employs TRBV14 and TRBJ1-4; 8 bases match TRBD1. The CDR3 has 15 amino acids. Germline V gene data show CDR1 as SGHDN and CDR2 as FVKESK. The trim removed 4 bases at V and 7 bases at J, leaving 8 bases unmatched. The CDR3 DNA reads as TGTGCCAGCAGCCGACCCGGGACAGGTGGTGAAAAACTGTTTTTT. Translating it yields CASSRPGTGGEKLFF.

The chain couples TRBV27 to TRBJ2-7, with 10 bases fitting TRBD2. V lost 6 bases, J lost 3 bases, and 8 bases stayed unmatched. Germline CDR1 reads MNHEY; CDR2 reads SMNVEV (reference sequence). The CDR3 covers 15 residues. CDR3 in DNA: TGTGCCAGCAGCCTAGCCGGGACTAGCGTCTACGAGCAGTACTTC. Protein product: CASSLAGTSVYEQYF.

The rearrangement uses TRBV14 and TRBJ1-3, with unresolved D. Deletions cut 5 bases from V and 1 base from J, with 12 bases between. This CDR3 has 15 residues. CDR1 and CDR2 (germline): SGHDN, FVKESK. DNA of the CDR3: TGTGCCAGCAGCTTCAGTCGGAGTTCTGGAAACACCATATATTTT. Translation gives CASSFSRSSGNTIYF.

The rearrangement links TRBV6-1 to TRBJ1-4, with a tentative D call TRBD1 (5 bases). The germline V and J ends were trimmed by 3 bases and 8 bases, with 10 bases remaining between them. The germline CDR1 and CDR2 sequences are MNHNS and SASEGT. The CDR3 sequence is 13 residues long. Here the CDR3 reads CASSDRGSEKLFF. DNA for the CDR3: TGTGCCAGCAGTGACCGGGGCAGCGAAAAACTGTTTTTT.

V and J are TRBV12-2 and TRBJ1-4; TRBD1, as called in the table, went unchecked against the DNA. TRBV12-2 is termed a pseudogene. The CDR3 spans 15 residues. The CDR3 loop is CASRTDRLPNEKLFF. The CDR3 DNA follows: TGTGCAAGTCGCACTGACAGACTTCCTAATGAAAAACTGTTTTTT.

This chain joins TRBV18 and TRBJ1-2, with 7 bases that match TRBD1. The CDR3 consists of 15 residues. J was trimmed by 0 bases and V by 4 bases; bases with no gene match: 5. Germline CDR1 and CDR2: KGHSH and LQKENI. The CDR3 protein is CASSLLGQSNYGYTF. Here the CDR3 DNA reads TGTGCCAGCTCACTACTGGGACAGTCTAACTATGGCTACACCTTC. Full variable domain (missing parts from reference TRBV18 and TRBJ1-2): NAGVMQNPRHLVRRRGQEARLRCSPMKGHSHVYWYRQLPEEGLKFMVYLQKENIIDESGMPKERFSAEFPKEGPSILRIQQVVRGDSAAYFCASSLLGQSNYGYTFGSGTRLTVV.